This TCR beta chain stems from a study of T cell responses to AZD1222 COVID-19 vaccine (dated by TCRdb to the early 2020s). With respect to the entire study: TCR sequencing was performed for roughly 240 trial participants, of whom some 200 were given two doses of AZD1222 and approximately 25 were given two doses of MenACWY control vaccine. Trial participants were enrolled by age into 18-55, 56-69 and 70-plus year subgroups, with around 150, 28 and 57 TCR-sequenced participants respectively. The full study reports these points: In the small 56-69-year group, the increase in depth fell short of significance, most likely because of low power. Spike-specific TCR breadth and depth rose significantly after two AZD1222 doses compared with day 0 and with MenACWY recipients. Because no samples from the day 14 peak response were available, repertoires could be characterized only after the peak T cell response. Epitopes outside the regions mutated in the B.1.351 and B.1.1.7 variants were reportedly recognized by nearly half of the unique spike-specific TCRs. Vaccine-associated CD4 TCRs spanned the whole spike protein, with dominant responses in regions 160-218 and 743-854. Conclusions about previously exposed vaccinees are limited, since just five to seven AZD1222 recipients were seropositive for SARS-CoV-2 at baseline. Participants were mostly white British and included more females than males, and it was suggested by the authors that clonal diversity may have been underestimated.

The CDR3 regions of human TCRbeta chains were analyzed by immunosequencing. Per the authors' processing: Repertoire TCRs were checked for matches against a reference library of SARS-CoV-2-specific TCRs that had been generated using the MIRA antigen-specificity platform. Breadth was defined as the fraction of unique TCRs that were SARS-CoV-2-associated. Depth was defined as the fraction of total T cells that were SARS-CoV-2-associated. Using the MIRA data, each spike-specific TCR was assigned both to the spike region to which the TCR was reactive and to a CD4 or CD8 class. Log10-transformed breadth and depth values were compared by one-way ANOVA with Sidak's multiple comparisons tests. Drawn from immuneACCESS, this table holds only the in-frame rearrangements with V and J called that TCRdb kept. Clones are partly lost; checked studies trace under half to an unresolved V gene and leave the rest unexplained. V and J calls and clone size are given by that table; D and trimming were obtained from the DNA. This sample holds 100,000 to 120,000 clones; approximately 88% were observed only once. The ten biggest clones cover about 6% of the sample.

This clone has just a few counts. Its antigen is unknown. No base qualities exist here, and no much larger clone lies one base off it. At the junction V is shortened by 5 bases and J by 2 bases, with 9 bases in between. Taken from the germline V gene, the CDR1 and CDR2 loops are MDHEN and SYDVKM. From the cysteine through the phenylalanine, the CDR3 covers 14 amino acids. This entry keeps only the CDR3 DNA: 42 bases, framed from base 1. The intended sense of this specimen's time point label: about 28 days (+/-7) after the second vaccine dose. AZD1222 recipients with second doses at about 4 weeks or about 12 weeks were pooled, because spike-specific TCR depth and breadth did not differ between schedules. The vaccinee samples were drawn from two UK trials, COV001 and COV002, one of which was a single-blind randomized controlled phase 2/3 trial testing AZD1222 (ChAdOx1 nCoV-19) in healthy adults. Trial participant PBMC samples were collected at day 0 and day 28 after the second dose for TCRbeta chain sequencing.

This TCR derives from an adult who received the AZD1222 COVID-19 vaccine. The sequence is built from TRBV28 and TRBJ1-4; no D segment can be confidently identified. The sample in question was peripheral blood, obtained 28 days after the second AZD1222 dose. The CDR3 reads CASSEATTNEKLFF. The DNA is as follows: TGTGCCAGCAGTGAGGCGACGACTAATGAAAAACTGTTTTTT.